The clone carrying this T cell receptor (beta chain) is a singleton in its sample. This entry is derived from a study of blood T cell repertoires in COVID-19. Some clones are missing from TCRdb's copy, which holds only in-frame ones; the method was immunoSEQ multiplex PCR. The sample gives approximately 200,000 clones, roughly 82% of which show up once; 10% to 15% is in the top ten. V was pared by 9 bases and J by 3 bases, with 17 bases between. The germline gives CDR1 MNHEY, CDR2 SVGAGI. The length of the CDR3 is 14 residues. The sequenced sample was PBMCs or T cells enriched from blood (not recorded which). The receptor's source is a man aged 35-49 years who had recovered from COVID-19. The chain recombines TRBV6-5 with TRBJ1-2; tentatively, D is TRBD1 (5 bases). CDR3 sequence: CASITASGDYGYTF. The CDR3 nucleotides are TGTGCCAGTATTACAGCCTCGGGGGACTATGGCTACACCTTC.